This TCR beta chain stems from a study of T-cell memory formation after mild COVID-19. Study-level background: Clustering of TCRs was largely donor specific. General study results and limits: Whereas later expanders leaned CD4+, clones contracting day 15 to 85 showed a balanced CD4/CD8 makeup.

The length of the CDR3 is 15 residues. V trimming: 3 bases; J trimming: 5 bases; junction bases outside the gene matches: 5. The V gene's germline CDR1 is LGHNA and CDR2 YSLEER. Turning to this clonotype: The antigen is undetermined.

TCRdb passed the 5' RACE reads through MiXCR, listing each CDR3 protein once. The sample records around 200,000 distinct CDR3 sequences, over 20% being singletons. The sequence came from an adult woman who had mild COVID-19 (a few samples of this study predate the infection). Cell type and time point are not known. This chain connects TRBV4-3 to TRBJ2-3, with 10 nucleotides matching TRBD1. Sequences were obtained from PBMCs or a T cell subset sorted from them (not recorded which). The CDR3 spells CASSHRQGAEDTQYF. The CDR3 coding sequence is TGCGCCAGCAGCCACCGACAGGGGGCTGAAGATACGCAGTATTTT.